The present entry profiles one T cell receptor (beta chain) with its context. It has no known antigen specificity. No quality values exist for individual bases; no much larger clone is one base distant. To synthesize cDNA, template-switch 5'RACE was performed with a primer carrying a 10-nucleotide random unique molecular identifier so that each TCR transcript was tagged. Every sequencing run yielded over 170 million TCR-beta sequences covering 15-18 subjects. The RNeasy kit was used for extraction of total RNA. The KAPA Real-time Library Amplification kit was used to amplify TCR-beta VDJ regions with primers targeting the TCR constant region and the 5'RACE anchor. Sample indexes and Illumina adaptors were added in a first PCR, and a second PCR then increased library yield. After Ampure bead purification, the TCR product of roughly 650 bp was size-selected on a 2% E-gel SizeSelection system. Before pooling, libraries had their quality checked on a Bioanalyzer, their concentration measured with Qubit, and their quantity determined with the Kapa Library Quantification kit. Libraries were sequenced paired-end 2 x 150 bp on an Illumina HiSeq 2500. To increase sequence diversity, about 23-32% phiX was spiked into each library pool. Under the source paper's analysis protocol: Quality-filtered reads were processed with the UMI-based MiGEC pipeline, which removed over 85% of raw TCR sequences during error correction. IMGT germline references were used for alignment of VDJ genes, and clonotypes were defined by a unique CDR3 amino acid sequence together with V-J genes. VDJtools evaluated clonal expansion, Shannon diversity and CDR3 relatedness (CalcPairwiseDistances, ClusterSamples); CLCbio workbench built phylogenetic trees. Clones with at least 8 unique UMIs were defined as expanded, with this threshold being based on coefficient-of-variation modelling across technical triplicates. TCRdb reran the public reads through fastp at Q25 and MiXCR, keeping productive beta chains. Identical CDR3 protein sequences are pooled into one entry, listed with their most common genes and DNA. The V and J calls, along with clone size, are taken from TCRdb and not from the paper's own processing. In this sample the table shows roughly 48,000 distinct CDR3 sequences, less than 6% of which occur a single time. 1.4% to 1.5% of the sample is held by the ten biggest clonotypes.

For the sorted-subset TCR libraries, the starting material was over 750,000 sorted CD4+ or CD8+ T cells. The multiple sclerosis patients were enrolled in a US clinical protocol that evaluated disease progression with magnetic resonance imaging. Peripheral blood was subjected to Ficoll-Hypaque density gradient centrifugation to isolate PBMCs, which were then cryopreserved in liquid nitrogen. The study also sequenced paired sorted CD4+ and CD8+ subsets from healthy controls, HAM/TSP patients and MS patients. CDR1 and CDR2, looked up from the germline V gene, are MRHNA and SNTAGT. Trimmed from V: 0 bases; trimmed from J: 6 bases; junction bases lacking a gene match: 1. CDR3 length: 15 amino acids, cysteine to phenylalanine. Solely the CDR3 DNA is kept, with 45 bases framed from the first base. The data are from a study of neurological immune-mediated disorders (dated by TCRdb to about 2019). Context from the whole study: Of the approximately 34 multiple sclerosis patients, 31 had relapsing-remitting MS and 3 had secondary progressive MS. The cohort included some 68 subjects: about 15 with HAM/TSP, around 34 with multiple sclerosis, and approximately 20 healthy controls. Using UMI-based sequencing, the study compared peripheral blood TCR-beta repertoires from patients with HTLV-I-associated myelopathy (HAM/TSP), patients with multiple sclerosis, and healthy controls. The approximately 100 TCR-beta libraries included longitudinal samples, technical triplicates and paired sorted CD4+ and CD8+ T-cell subsets alongside PBMC samples. Overall study results and their limits: Phylogenetic analysis grouped repertoires from 18 of 34 MS patients into a cluster of related CDR3 sequences, suggesting a possible repertoire-level signature. No clinical or MRI features were associated with the MS cluster, and the authors said that larger cohorts are needed. TCR clonal expansion was highest in HAM/TSP patients and lowest in MS patients, with MS patients falling below even healthy controls. No identical CDR3 amino acid sequences were found to be shared among expanded clones across subjects, suggesting that TCR-beta repertoires were private in all groups.

The rearranged chain carries TRBV6-4 and TRBJ2-1; the central 11 bases match TRBD2. Sequenced input: CD4+ T cells from blood. This TCR derives from a young woman with multiple sclerosis. The CDR3 corresponds to CASSDSSGGANEQFF. The sequenced DNA is TGTGCCAGCAGTGACTCTAGCGGGGGGGCCAATGAGCAGTTCTTC.